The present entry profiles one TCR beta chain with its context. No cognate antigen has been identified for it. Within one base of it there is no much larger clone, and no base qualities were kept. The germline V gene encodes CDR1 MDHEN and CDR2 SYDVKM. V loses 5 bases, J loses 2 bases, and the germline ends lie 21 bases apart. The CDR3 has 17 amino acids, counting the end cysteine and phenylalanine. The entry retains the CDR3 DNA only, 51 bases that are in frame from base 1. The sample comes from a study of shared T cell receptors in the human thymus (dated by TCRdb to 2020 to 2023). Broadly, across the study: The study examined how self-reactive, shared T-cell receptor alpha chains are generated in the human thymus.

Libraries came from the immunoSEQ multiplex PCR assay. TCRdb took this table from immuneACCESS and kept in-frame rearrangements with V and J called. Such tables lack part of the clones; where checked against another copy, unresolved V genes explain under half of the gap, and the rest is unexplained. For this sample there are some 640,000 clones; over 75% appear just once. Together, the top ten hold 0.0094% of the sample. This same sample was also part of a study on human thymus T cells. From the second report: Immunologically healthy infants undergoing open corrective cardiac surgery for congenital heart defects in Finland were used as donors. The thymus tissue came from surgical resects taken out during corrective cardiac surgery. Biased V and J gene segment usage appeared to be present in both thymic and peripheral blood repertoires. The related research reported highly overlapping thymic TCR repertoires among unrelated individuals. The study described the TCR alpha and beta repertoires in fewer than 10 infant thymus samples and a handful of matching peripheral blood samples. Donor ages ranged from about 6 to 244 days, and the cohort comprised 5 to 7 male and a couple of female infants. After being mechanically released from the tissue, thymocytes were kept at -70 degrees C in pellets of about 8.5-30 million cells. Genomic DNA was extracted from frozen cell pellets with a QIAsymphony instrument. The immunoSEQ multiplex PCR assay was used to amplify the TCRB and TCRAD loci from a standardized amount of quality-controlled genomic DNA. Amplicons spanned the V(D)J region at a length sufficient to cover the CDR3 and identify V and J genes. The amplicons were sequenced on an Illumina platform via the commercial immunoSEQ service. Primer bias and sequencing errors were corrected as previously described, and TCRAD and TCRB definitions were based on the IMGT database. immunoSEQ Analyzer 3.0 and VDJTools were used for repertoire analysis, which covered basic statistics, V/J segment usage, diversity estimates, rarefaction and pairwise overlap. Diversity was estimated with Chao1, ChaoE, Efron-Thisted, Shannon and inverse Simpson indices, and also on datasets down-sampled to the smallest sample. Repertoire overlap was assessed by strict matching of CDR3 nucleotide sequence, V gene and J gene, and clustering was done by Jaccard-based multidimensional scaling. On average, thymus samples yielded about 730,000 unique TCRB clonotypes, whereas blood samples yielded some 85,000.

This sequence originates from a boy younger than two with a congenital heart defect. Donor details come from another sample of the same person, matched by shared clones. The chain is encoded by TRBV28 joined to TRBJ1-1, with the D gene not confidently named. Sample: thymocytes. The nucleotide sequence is TGTGCCAGCAGTCGAATGGGCTCACGGTGGAAAAACACTGAAGCTTTCTTT. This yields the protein CASSRMGSRWKNTEAFF.